This T cell receptor (beta chain) was profiled in a study of blood T cell repertoires in COVID-19. Study background: Researchers got acute and convalescent COVID-19 samples from the United States, Italy and Spain. The analysed material was cDNA or gDNA that came from T cells, B-cell-depleted T cells, or PBMCs.

The ends were cut back, 6 bases at V and 10 bases at J, with 10 bases in the middle. Germline V lookup: CDR1 ENHRY, CDR2 SYGVKD. The CDR3 has 12 amino acids. Per the original methods: Estimates of nucleated cell counts were drawn from the amplification of reference gene primers. Method: immunoSEQ multiplex PCR; TCRdb's copy keeps in-frame clones and lacks some. Clonal size and the V and J genes are those of that table, whereas D and trimming came from the DNA. The sample carries roughly 150,000 clones, 76% recorded once. Material: peripheral blood. The sequence came from a woman aged 80 or older with acute or convalescent COVID-19. The chain employs TRBV10-3 and TRBJ1-6, with D possibly being TRBD1 (6 bases). The CDR3 sequence: CAIRDSGSPLHF. The DNA of the CDR3 is TGTGCCATCAGGGACAGTGGCTCACCCCTCCACTTT.